The T cell receptor beta chain under discussion was sequenced for a study of cytomegalovirus exposure and HLA in healthy donors listed by TCRdb under 2017. In the study overall: An earlier analysis of 587 of the donors reported approximately 280 Gb of sequence data and 117 million unique TCR beta sequences obtained from 150 million to 200 million T cells. An early release covering about 600 HLA-typed donors comprised roughly 300 gigabases of sequencing data and approximately 80 million unique TCR sequences. Among the roughly 380 genotyped donors, approximately 82% belonged to the genetic ancestry cluster associated with self-reported Caucasian donors. The study aimed to test whether cataloging public T cell receptors could reveal signatures of past pathogen exposure. The T cell repertoires of around 730 subjects were profiled by immunosequencing and related to cytomegalovirus serostatus. In addition to the first cohort of hundreds of subjects, a separate validation cohort of approximately 130 different subjects was used. To predict cytomegalovirus infection status, the study combined high-throughput TCR immunosequencing, statistical association of individual TCRs with disease status, and machine learning. A later analysis re-examined previously published TCR beta repertoires from around 670 donors and added high-resolution HLA genotyping to investigate patterns of TCR occurrence. Rather than drawing on any new phenotypic data, the later analysis identified candidate immune exposures from TCR beta sequences and the way those sequences occurred across donors. An earlier analysis of 450 to 750 of the donors used high-throughput TCR beta sequencing to judge whether each TCR beta V gene segment behaved as functional or pseudogenic. Alongside the repertoire data, information on donor age, sex, ethnicity and CMV serostatus was compiled. A later genetic analysis used genome-wide SNP genotypes for about three fifths of the roughly 700 donors, treating that subset as a discovery cohort. Every repertoire in the discovery cohort had been generated on one and the same sequencing platform. Both class I and class II loci were covered by HLA typing, at four-digit resolution. Typing coverage differed by locus: A, B, C, DRB1 and DQB1 were typed in about 629-640 donors, DQA1 in about 510, DPA1 in approximately 600, and DPB1 in approximately 450. Because of strong linkage in the cohort, five DR-DQ haplotypes were treated as single units for association and clustering. On average, roughly 250,000 unique TCR beta nucleotide sequences were sequenced per donor among a few hundred genotyped donors of the cohort, with roughly a sixth of those sequences being non-productive. Beyond this particular receptor, the publication reports: In a later analysis, the rate of TCR association differed among HLA loci, with DRB1 alleles having the most associated TCRs and HLA-C alleles having the fewest. A cluster of highly shared sequence variants was judged likely to represent a technical artifact of the sequencing pipeline. A later analysis associated 15,000 to 20,000 TCR beta sequences with specific HLA alleles at a false discovery rate of 0.05. The study listed 150 to 200 TCR beta chains as associated with cytomegalovirus. Seventeen rarely observed V segments, including chromosome 9 orphons, were excluded from the earlier analysis of several hundred of the donors because counts were too low. Roughly uniform sequencing depth across donors was assumed in presence/absence analyses, although this assumption may not hold. According to a later analysis, parvovirus B19, influenza, CMV and Epstein-Barr virus appeared linked to several top co-occurrence clusters. Because HLA typing was unavailable for some donors at each locus, only the typed subset was used in association tests. Linkage disequilibrium might explain the correlated functional status among segregating V segments, but an unknown experimental factor could not be ruled out. For the cohort, immune exposure information was limited to CMV serostatus. A further reported finding was that TCR beta sequences accurately predicted the HLA-A and HLA-B alleles for most subjects in the first cohort. In an earlier analysis of more than 450 of the donors, most TCR beta V segments were observed in productive rearrangements about 90% or about 30% of the time, broadly matching IMGT annotations. Cytomegalovirus status was reported to be diagnosed by the classifier with high specificity and sensitivity in both the original and validation cohorts. V-gene and J-gene trimming of TCR beta chains was associated with a missense DCLRE1C variant in a later genetic analysis, and the association was replicated in an independent cohort. According to the authors, the approach could potentially be generalized to other disease states and immunological phenotypes. Some IMGT-functional V segments, including TRBV6-2 and TRBV6-3, could not be distinguished by the 87-base-pair reads and were therefore excluded. Most CMV-associated TCR beta chains appeared to be HLA-restricted in a later analysis, and the HLA associations seemed to be driven largely by CMV exposure. Most TCR sequences were seen in very few donors, while some public TCRs were found in many individuals. In a later analysis, HLA-associated TCR beta chains were found to be more clonally expanded and to have lower generation probabilities than equally common non-associated chains. Compared with the roughly 720-donor mean, donors in an Asian-associated ancestry cluster had fewer N-insertions in productive TCRs, according to a later genetic analysis. When HLA alleles, especially DR and DQ, strongly co-occurred, TCR associations were difficult to assign to individual alleles. This cohort had only TCR beta chains sequenced, and the lack of alpha or paired-chain data limited which features could be detected. Three of the identified cytomegalovirus-associated TCR beta chains were confirmed in vitro to be specific for cytomegalovirus antigens.

About this clone: This clone's antigen is unknown. Base qualities are missing; no much larger clone stands one base away.

The cohort was made up of approximately 670 healthy bone marrow donors. At the time of sampling, all cohort members were nominally healthy, though unrecorded immune exposures were likely present. The donor tested CMV seronegative, placing the donor among the 350 or so seronegative members of the cohort. A peripheral blood sample was provided by each donor, and peripheral blood mononuclear cells were used for TCR beta sequencing. The Qiagen DNeasy Blood Extraction Kit was used to extract genomic DNA from the blood cell samples. V drops 8 bases and J drops 0 bases, leaving 16 bases in between. Sequences LNHDA (CDR1) and SQIVND (CDR2) are obtained from the germline V gene (reference sequence). The CDR3 covers 16 residues, taking in both the cysteine and the phenylalanine. The retained sequence is limited to the CDR3, 48 bases, with the frame set at the first base. Libraries were made using the immunoSEQ multiplex PCR assay. A mixture of 60 forward primers for TCR Vbeta segments and 13 reverse primers for TCR Jbeta segments was used in the multiplex PCR. A multiplex PCR assay on genomic DNA amplified the CDR3 region of rearranged TCR beta genes. Amplified TCR beta libraries were sequenced as 87-base-pair reads on the Illumina HiSeq System. The paper's processing steps were these. Across the 670 or so repertoires, a later analysis counted about 81 million unique TCR beta chains, around 10 million of which were shared by at least two donors. Raw reads were error-corrected and collapsed into unique sequences by a nearest-neighbor algorithm in which closely related sequences were merged to remove PCR and sequencing errors. CDR3 sequences were aligned to IMGT reference sequences to assign V, D and J gene segments. For a sequence to be retained, a match of at least six nucleotides to both a V gene segment and a J gene segment was required. Rearrangements were called productive when the CDR3 lacked stop codons and stayed in frame with V and J; all others were non-productive. Following IMGT convention, CDR3 was defined as the stretch from the second conserved V-encoded cysteine to the conserved J-encoded phenylalanine. The earlier analysis of about 560 of the donors excluded any sequence lacking an unambiguous match to a single V gene segment. An earlier analysis of fewer than 650 of the donors classified V segments as functional when productive rearrangements were above 56.7% and as segregating when the standard deviation between donors was above 5%. A statistical classification framework was developed to diagnose cytomegalovirus status using the catalog of TCR beta chain sequences. In a later analysis, TCR nucleotide sequences were compared against IMGT/GENE-DB human TR gene sequences so that V and J genes could be assigned. Using the TCRdist pipeline, a later analysis assigned CDR3 sequences along with most-parsimonious VDJ recombination scenarios. A later analysis defined each TCR beta chain by its CDR3 amino acid sequence plus V-gene family, and excluded reads lacking a unique V-gene family. In a later analysis, nearly 600 highly shared, low-generation-probability nucleotide sequences were removed to address suspected cross-contamination and a sequencing artifact. In a later analysis, a clonal expansion index was calculated for each public chain from normalized within-repertoire ranks of inferred template counts. A later analysis computed generation probabilities with a VDJ recombination model fitted to out-of-frame rearrangements, and checked the results against IGoR. In a later analysis, TCR-TCR, TCR-HLA and TCR-CMV co-occurrence was scored with hypergeometric tests, and a repertoire-size bias correction was applied to TCR pairs. To estimate false discovery rates, a later analysis permuted the HLA or CMV assignments 20 times. In a later analysis, co-occurring TCRs were grouped using DBSCAN, and TCRdist sequence similarity was added for clustering within HLA-allele-positive subsets. Repertoires with fewer than 30,000 or more than 120,000 public chains, plus five repertoires with anomalous nucleotide sharing, were excluded from co-occurrence clustering. TCRdb carries this immuneACCESS record with in-frame sequences only. Its versions omit some clonotypes, under half of them owing to an unresolved V gene in the studies checked, with the rest unexplained. V and J calls and clone size follow that table, whereas D and trimming were derived from the DNA. The sample table holds approximately 100,000 clones, of which around 74% were seen once. Jointly, the top ten make up around 1.8% of the sample.

Sequencing used PBMCs. This TCR derives from a male donor in good health and CMV-seronegative. Rearrangement joined TRBV19 to TRBJ2-2; the best D guess is TRBD2, with 7 bases matching. The CDR3 loop reads CASPMGGGSNTGELFF. The base sequence is TGTGCCAGTCCTATGGGGGGGGGCTCGAACACCGGGGAGCTGTTTTTT.